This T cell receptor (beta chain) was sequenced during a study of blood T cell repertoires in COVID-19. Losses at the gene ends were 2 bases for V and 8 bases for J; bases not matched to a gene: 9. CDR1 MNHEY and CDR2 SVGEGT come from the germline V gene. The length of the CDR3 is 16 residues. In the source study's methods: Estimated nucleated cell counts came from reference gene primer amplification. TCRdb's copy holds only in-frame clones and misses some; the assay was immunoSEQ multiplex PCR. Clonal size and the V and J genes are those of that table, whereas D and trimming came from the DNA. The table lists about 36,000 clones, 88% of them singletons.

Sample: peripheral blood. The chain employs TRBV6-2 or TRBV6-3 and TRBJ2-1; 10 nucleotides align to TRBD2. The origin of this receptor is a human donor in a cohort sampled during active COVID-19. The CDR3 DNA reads TGTGCCAGCAGTTACAGGAGCGGGGGGGCTGGAGATGAGCAGTTCTTC. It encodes CASSYRSGGAGDEQFF.